The 18 T cell receptor beta chains given below trace back to one sample, sequenced in a study of tumor-infiltrating lymphocytes in primary liver carcinoma. The researchers obtained blood RNA from unsorted whole blood and also extracted germline DNA. A primer in the constant region served to generate TCR beta cDNA from 500 ng of total RNA. The TCR beta library was amplified through three nested multiplex PCR rounds in a modified ARM-PCR procedure. The first two PCR rounds used TRBV1-TRBV30 primers with a Cbeta primer, roughly 10 cycles each. TCRdb analysed the multiplex PCR reads with MiXCR anew, one entry per CDR3 protein. The profile shows around 170,000 distinct CDR3 sequences, less than 65% of them singletons. Sample: peripheral blood. These receptors originate from a man aged 40-55 years with primary liver carcinoma and hepatitis B virus infection.

As concerns this clonotype: This is likely a read error, given that the CDR3 carries no conserved phenylalanine or tryptophan at its end. The genes are TRBV4-2 and TRBJ2-7; TRBD2 is a possible D gene (6 bases). Trimming stripped 4 bases from V and 6 bases from J, with 16 bases between. CDR3 length equals 14 residues. The germline CDR1 and CDR2 sequences are LGHNA and YNFKEQ. The CDR3 is CASSPSGGGGEQYS. CDR3 nucleotide sequence: TGTGCCAGCAGCCCTAGTGGGGGAGGAGGCGAGCAGTACTCC.

The V gene is TRBV27, the J gene TRBJ1-1; TRBD1 is a possible D gene (5 bases). This CDR3 is built from 12 residues. Germline CDR1 is MNHEY and CDR2 is SMNVEV (reference sequence). V was pared by 5 bases and J by 1 base, with 5 bases between. The CDR3 loop reads CASSQGNTEAFF. In nucleotides, the CDR3 is TGTGCCAGCAGTCAGGGGAACACTGAAGCTTTCTTT.

The rearrangement links TRBV28 to TRBJ1-5; TRBD1 matches at 10 bases. The trim removed 5 bases at V and 5 bases at J, leaving 6 bases unmatched. CDR1 is MDHEN, CDR2 SYDVKM, per germline. This CDR3 spans 15 amino acids. The CDR3 loop is CASSATGGRDQPQHF. The DNA for the CDR3 is TGTGCCAGCAGTGCGACAGGGGGCAGAGATCAGCCCCAGCATTTT.

This chain uses TRBV29-1 with TRBJ2-7, with 8 bases aligning to TRBD2. V gave up 6 bases and J gave up 6 bases; unmatched junction bases: 10. CDR1 SQVTM and CDR2 ANQGSEA come from the germline V gene. The CDR3 contains 13 residues. As DNA, the CDR3 is TGCAGCGTGGTCCGGGAGGGTACCTGCGAGCAGTACTTC. Its protein is CSVVREGTCEQYF.

The chain employs TRBV16 and TRBJ1-4; D is undetermined. The germline V and J ends were trimmed by 0 bases and 3 bases, with 2 bases remaining between them. The CDR3 extends over 13 amino acids. Germline CDR1 and CDR2: KGHSY and FQNENV. The CDR3 protein is CASSQSSNEKLFF. The CDR3 coding sequence is TGTGCCAGCAGCCAATCGTCTAATGAAAAACTGTTTTTT.

This chain connects TRBV11-3 to TRBJ2-1; possibly TRBD2 for D (5 bases). The V gene's germline CDR1 is SGHNT and CDR2 YENEEA. The CDR3 spans 13 residues. V dropped 5 bases and J dropped 9 bases, with 14 bases sitting between them. The CDR3 protein is CASSARIEGEQFF. The CDR3 nucleotides are TGTGCCAGCAGCGCAAGGATCGAGGGTGAGCAGTTCTTC.

This clonotype was detected many times. V and J are TRBV11-2 and TRBJ2-1, with a tentative D call TRBD2 (5 bases). This CDR3 comprises 16 residues. V shed 4 bases and J shed 3 bases, with 16 bases lying between them. The V gene's germline CDR1 is SGHAT and CDR2 FQNNGV. CDR3 nucleotides: TGTGCCAGCAGCTCACTAGGAAGCGGAAGCTACAATGAGCAGTTCTTC. Its protein product is CASSSLGSGSYNEQFF. The full variable domain, its missing parts supplied by reference TRBV11-2 and TRBJ2-1, is EAGVAQSPRYKIIEKRQSVAFWCNPISGHATLYWYQQILGQGPKLLIQFQNNGVVDDSQLPKDRFSAERLKGVDSTLKIQPAKLEDSAVYLCASSSLGSGSYNEQFFGPGTRLTVL.

The table lists this clonotype with many counts. This rearrangement joins TRBV11-3 to TRBJ2-1, with TRBD2 matching 9 bases. The length of the CDR3 is 15 residues. J lost 10 bases, V lost 5 bases, and 12 bases had no gene match. The V gene's germline CDR1 is SGHNT and CDR2 YENEEA. For the CDR3, the DNA is TGTGCCAGCAGCCGCGGGGTAGCGGGAGTGAACGAGCAGTTCTTC. Translated: CASSRGVAGVNEQFF.

CDR3 coding DNA: TGTGCCAACAGCATACAGGGTGGTTCCTACGAGCAGTACTTC. It is translated as CANSIQGGSYEQYF. J is TRBJ2-7 and V is TRBV2; D may be TRBD1 (6 bases). Trimming removed 10 bases at V and 1 base at J, with 17 bases between. CDR1 SNHLY and CDR2 FYNNEI come from the germline V gene. The CDR3 extends over 14 amino acids.

This clonotype was counted at least ten times. The chain employs TRBV29-1 and TRBJ2-1; tentatively, D is TRBD2 (6 bases). CDR3 length: 14 amino acids. V was cut by 1 base and J by 4 bases, with 11 bases left in between. Germline assignment: CDR1 SQVTM and CDR2 ANQGSEA. The CDR3 is CSVEGISGYNEQFF. The CDR3 DNA reads TGCAGCGTTGAAGGGATTAGCGGATACAATGAGCAGTTCTTC.

This clonotype occurred a few times. The V and J genes are TRBV29-1 and TRBJ2-7; a possible D gene is TRBD2 (5 bases). This CDR3 is built from 11 residues. The ends were cut back, 3 bases at V and 7 bases at J, with 10 bases in the middle. Germline CDR1 and CDR2: SQVTM and ANQGSEA. CDR3 nucleotides: TGCAGCGTTGAGGAGGCTCTGGAGCAGTACTTC. Its protein is CSVEEALEQYF.

A remark on this clonotype: The CDR3 ends on some other residue instead of the conserved phenylalanine or tryptophan, so this is likely a read error. The chain has TRBV4-2 and TRBJ2-5; 11 bases agree with TRBD2. Germline V gives CDR1 LGHNA, CDR2 YNFKEQ. V lost 4 bases and J lost 0; bases outside the gene matches: 16. The CDR3 extends over 20 amino acids. This chain's CDR3 is CASSRGLADILSLHQETQYS. DNA for the CDR3: TGTGCCAGCAGCCGGGGACTAGCGGACATACTATCGCTTCACCAAGAGACCCAGTACTCC.

About this clonotype itself: At one boundary the junction diverges from the germline segment, which might be a read error. The rearrangement joins TRBV11-2 to TRBJ2-1; a possible D gene is TRBD1 (5 bases). This CDR3 comprises 13 residues. The V gene's germline CDR1 is SGHAT and CDR2 FQNNGV. This CDR3 is CASSLRGLNEHFF. The CDR3 region has the DNA TGTGCCAGCAGCTTAAGGGGTTTGAATGAGCACTTCTTC.

This clonotype showed up many times. The chain combines TRBV11-2 with TRBJ2-7, with 10 bases matching TRBD2. CDR1 is SGHAT, CDR2 FQNNGV, per germline. The CDR3 extends over 17 amino acids. V shed 1 base and J 2 bases; nucleotides not matched to a gene: 8. The CDR3 nucleotides read TGTGCCAGCAGCTTAGTCCTAGCGGGAGATTATCCCTACGAGCAGTACTTC. Protein sequence: CASSLVLAGDYPYEQYF.

This clonotype was detected only a few times. The gene calls are TRBV7-8 and TRBJ2-7; D possibly matches TRBD1 or TRBD2 (5 bases each). Germline assignment: CDR1 SGHVS and CDR2 FQNEAQ. This CDR3 contains 15 residues. The V gene lost 1 base and the J gene lost 0 bases, with 10 bases spanning the gap. The CDR3 DNA is TGTGCCAGCAGCTTAGAGGGGACGGACTCCTACGAGCAGTACTTC. Encoded protein: CASSLEGTDSYEQYF.

The CDR3 DNA reads as TGCGCCAGCAGCCCTGGACTAGGTCGGGCCCTCAACACCGGGGAGCTGTTTTTT. This sequence encodes CASSPGLGRALNTGELFF. The chain employs TRBV5-1 and TRBJ2-2; 7 bases align to TRBD2. Germline V gives CDR1 SGHRS, CDR2 YFSETQ. The CDR3 runs 18 residues. Trimming cost V 4 bases and J 2 bases; bases outside gene matches: 14.

This clonotype was detected only a few times. This sequence may be a read error, since a much larger clone differs from it by one base. The V gene is TRBV11-1, the J gene TRBJ2-3; 10 nucleotides line up with TRBD2. CDR1 and CDR2 (germline): SGHAT, FQDESV (reference sequence). This CDR3 is built from 16 residues. Trimming took 5 bases from V and 4 from J; bases not matched to a gene: 9. CDR3 nucleotides: TGTGCCAGCAGCGCCCTAGCGGGAGTAAGAGCAGATACGCAGTATTTT. Encoded protein: CASSALAGVRADTQYF.

V gene TRBV4-1 combines with J gene TRBJ2-1; no firm D call. CDR3 size: 14 residues. Germline lookup yields CDR1 MGHRA and CDR2 YSYEKL. The ends were cut back, 0 bases at V and 8 bases at J, with 11 bases in the middle. The DNA for the CDR3 is TGCGCCAGCAGCCAAGATTTGATTGCGGATGAGCAGTTCTTC. It codes for CASSQDLIADEQFF.